These 12 T cell receptor beta chains came from one sample sequenced in a study of radiation and T cells in renal cell carcinoma. Described time point: blood 2 weeks post-SBRT. Treatment specified: 15 Gy SBRT to primary tumor, nephrectomy 4 weeks later. TCRdb's copy holds only in-frame clones and misses some; the assay was immunoSEQ multiplex PCR. Among 60,000 to 80,000 clones listed, roughly 82% were seen once. Sequences were derived from blood, sampled from a patient whose treatment included radiotherapy and nephrectomy. All receptors derive from a man between 60 and 75 years old with renal cell carcinoma.

CDR3 residues: CSARVGLAQFF. CDR3 in DNA: TGCAGTGCTAGAGTCGGTTTAGCGCAGTTCTTC. The chain has TRBV20-1 and TRBJ2-1; the D is unclear. Trimming pared 1 base from V and 12 bases from J, leaving 10 bases between. The CDR3 runs to 11 residues. Germline lookup yields CDR1 DFQATT and CDR2 SNEGSKA (reference sequence).

CDR3 residues: CASSLRPGGTYGYTF. CDR3 DNA sequence: TGCGCCAGCAGCTTGCGACCCGGGGGTACCTATGGCTACACCTTC. The chain has TRBV5-1 and TRBJ1-2; TRBD1 might be the D (5 bases). Germline V lookup: CDR1 SGHRS, CDR2 YFSETQ. V was cut by 1 base and J by 4 bases, with 14 bases left in between. The CDR3 covers 15 residues.

The chain links TRBV10-1 to TRBJ2-2; D perhaps matches TRBD1 (6 bases). Trimming took off 4 bases at V and 2 bases at J, with 23 bases between the two ends. The germline gives CDR1 WNHNN, CDR2 SYGVQD (reference sequence). This CDR3 contains 19 residues. CDR3 bases: TGCGCCAGCAGTGGTGGGACACCCCAAGGGAGACCTAACACCGGGGAGCTGTTTTTT. Residues: CASSGGTPQGRPNTGELFF.

The chain links TRBV7-2 to TRBJ1-5; no definite D call. Germline V gene lookup returns CDR1 SGHTA and CDR2 FQGNSA. Deletions cut 5 bases from V and 4 bases from J, with 12 bases between. There are 14 residues in the CDR3. The CDR3 coding sequence is TGTGCCAGCAGCACCGGAGGACGGAATCAGCCCCAGCATTTT. It translates to CASSTGGRNQPQHF.

This chain connects TRBV4-3 to TRBJ1-2; possibly TRBD1 for D (6 bases). Germline V gene lookup returns CDR1 LGHNA and CDR2 YSLEER. Trimming stripped 0 bases from V and 7 bases from J, with 12 bases between. This CDR3 is 14 amino acids long. CDR3 in amino acids: CASSQDRDIAGYTF. CDR3 nucleotides: TGCGCCAGCAGCCAAGATAGGGACATAGCTGGCTACACCTTC.

This clone was recorded a few times. The rearrangement links TRBV7-9 to TRBJ2-2; D is unclear. This CDR3 has 14 amino acids. V was trimmed by 5 bases and J by 6 bases, leaving 13 bases between them. Germline V gives CDR1 SEHNR, CDR2 FQNEAQ (reference sequence). CDR3 coding DNA: TGTGCCAGCAGCCCGAGCACTCTTTCCGGGGAGCTGTTTTTT. Its translation: CASSPSTLSGELFF.

The chain uses TRBV19 and TRBJ1-1; possible D gene TRBD1, 6 bases. Trimming took 7 bases from V and 0 from J, leaving 15 bases between them. Germline CDR1 is LNHDA and CDR2 is SQIVND (reference sequence). The CDR3 totals 15 residues. The CDR3 sequence is CASTEGDPLNTEAFF. DNA for the CDR3: TGTGCCAGTACCGAGGGGGACCCATTGAACACTGAAGCTTTCTTT.

This clone was counted a few times. The V gene is TRBV9, the J gene TRBJ2-2, with D uncertain. Germline V gene lookup returns CDR1 SGDLS and CDR2 YYNGEE. The V and J ends lost 0 bases and 1 base respectively, with 4 bases between them. The CDR3 runs to 14 residues. CDR3 in DNA: TGTGCCAGCAGCGTAGGCCAGAACACCGGGGAGCTGTTTTTT. Its translation: CASSVGQNTGELFF.

This clone was detected once. The chain links TRBV13 to TRBJ2-5, with D possibly TRBD2 on 7 matching bases. The CDR3 has 15 amino acids. Germline V lookup: CDR1 PRHDT, CDR2 FYEKMQ (reference sequence). V was trimmed by 5 bases and J by 3 bases, leaving 16 bases between them. CDR3: CASSLGGANEETQYF. CDR3 bases: TGTGCCAGCAGCCTGGGGGGGGCCAATGAAGAGACCCAGTACTTC.

V is TRBV27 and J is TRBJ2-5; D is possibly TRBD2 (5 bases). The CDR3 has 15 amino acids. Trimming shortened V by 2 bases and J by 0 bases, and 10 bases separated the two germline ends. CDR1 MNHEY and CDR2 SMNVEV come from the germline V gene (reference sequence). DNA for the CDR3: TGTGCCAGCAGTTTAAGACTACACCACCAAGAGACCCAGTACTTC. Residues: CASSLRLHHQETQYF.

V usage is TRBV13 and J usage is TRBJ1-1; unclear D gene. This CDR3 comprises 13 residues. Trimming removed 5 bases from V and 2 bases from J, with 9 bases in between. CDR1 is PRHDT, CDR2 FYEKMQ, per germline (reference sequence). This chain's CDR3 is CASSPTRNTEAFF. CDR3 bases: TGTGCCAGCAGCCCTACAAGAAACACTGAAGCTTTCTTT. The complete variable domain, with remaining parts taken from reference TRBV13 and TRBJ1-1, reads AAGVIQSPRHLIKEKRETATLKCYPIPRHDTVYWYQQGPGQDPQFLISFYEKMQSDKGSIPDRFSAQQFSDYHSELNMSSLELGDSALYFCASSPTRNTEAFFGQGTRLTVV.

This rearrangement joins TRBV18 to TRBJ1-1; TRBD1 matches 7 bases. Germline CDR1 reads KGHSH; CDR2 reads LQKENI. Trimming took 3 bases from V and 5 from J; bases not matched to a gene: 6. There are 14 residues in the CDR3. The CDR3 sequence is CASSPVQTGTEAFF. As DNA, the CDR3 is TGTGCCAGCTCACCGGTCCAGACAGGGACTGAAGCTTTCTTT.